The rows below give T cell receptor beta chains drawn from one sample of a study of Tregs in tolerant kidney transplant recipients. The data were produced by immunoSEQ multiplex PCR, yet TCRdb's version contains in-frame clones alone and is incomplete. The sample lists some 21,000 clones; more than 65% were seen once. This specimen was CD8+ T cells from blood (PBMCs), taken 6 months after the transplant. The receptors were sampled from a human patient who received a combined kidney and bone marrow transplant. Some T cells may be transferred from the graft donor. Each CDR3 is given with its conserved first and last residue. A D gene is named only where the DNA matches it firmly. Clone size, where shown, is once, few, many, or a class for clones that have expanded.

clone_size | j_call | d_call | v_call | cdr3_nt | cdr3_aa
- | TRBJ2-1 | - | TRBV4-1 | TGCGCCAGCAGCCAAGCCTTATACAATGAGCAGTTCTTC | CASSQALYNEQFF
few | TRBJ2-2 | TRBD2 | TRBV5-1 | TGCGCCAGCAGCTTAACGGGACTAAGGGTCACCGGGGAGCTGTTTTTT | CASSLTGLRVTGELFF
- | TRBJ1-1 | TRBD1 | TRBV18 | TGTGCCAGCTCACCCCAGACAGGGGGCACTGAAGCTTTCTTT | CASSPQTGGTEAFF
- | TRBJ2-7 | - | TRBV6-5 | TGTGCCAGCAGTCCAGGGTTCTACGAGCAGTACTTC | CASSPGFYEQYF
- | TRBJ1-1 | - | TRBV5-8 | TGTGCCAGCAGCTTGGCTCCGGGGGGAACTGAAGCTTTCTTT | CASSLAPGGTEAFF
- | TRBJ2-1 | TRBD1 | TRBV5-4 | TGTGCCAGCAGCGGTCGGAGACAGGGTGTCAATGAGCAGTTCTTC | CASSGRRQGVNEQFF
- | TRBJ2-7 | - | TRBV30 | TGTGCCTGGAGTGAACACCTCTACGAGCAGTACTTC | CAWSEHLYEQYF
- | TRBJ2-7 | - | TRBV7-8 | TGTGCCAGCAGCTTAGGTCCGTCCTACGAGCAGTACTTC | CASSLGPSYEQYF
- | TRBJ2-7 | TRBD2 | TRBV9 | TGTGCCAGCAGCCTAGGGACTAGCGGGACCTACGAGCAGTACTTC | CASSLGTSGTYEQYF
- | TRBJ2-1 | TRBD2 | TRBV13 | TGTGCCAGCAGCTTTAGCGGGAGGGATAATGAGCAGTTCTTC | CASSFSGRDNEQFF
once | TRBJ2-4 | - | TRBV19 | TGTGCCAGTACCCGGGGAAACATTCAGTACTTC | CASTRGNIQYF
- | TRBJ2-1 | TRBD2 | TRBV6-4 | TGTGCCAGCAGCCGACTAGCGGGGGGGCCAAATGAGCAGTTCTTC | CASSRLAGGPNEQFF
- | TRBJ1-4 | - | TRBV18 | TGTGCCAGCTCACCTAGAAGGGGAGGCGCAACTAATGAAAAACTGTTTTTT | CASSPRRGGATNEKLFF
once | TRBJ2-7 | TRBD1 | TRBV7-9 | TGTGCCAGCAGCTTACCCGGGACAGGGGATGTCTACGAGCAGTACTTC | CASSLPGTGDVYEQYF
- | TRBJ1-5 | - | TRBV12-5 | TGTGCTAGTGGTCTGGGGACATATCAGCCCCAGCATTTT | CASGLGTYQPQHF
- | TRBJ2-1 | TRBD2 | TRBV27 | TGTGCCAGCAGCCCTTGGGTGACTAGCGTGTACAATGAGCAGTTCTTC | CASSPWVTSVYNEQFF
- | TRBJ2-3 | TRBD2 | TRBV7-6 | TGTGCCAGCAGCCCCCCCCGGGGGGAGGGAGATACGCAGTATTTT | CASSPPRGEGDTQYF
- | TRBJ1-2 | TRBD1 | TRBV6-6 | TGTGCCAGCAGTCCCGGGACAGGGGGCGTTGGCTACACCTTC | CASSPGTGGVGYTF
- | TRBJ2-5 | TRBD2 | TRBV19 | TGTGCCAGTAGTATCGGGGGGCTAGCGGGTCAAGAGACCCAGTACTTC | CASSIGGLAGQETQYF
- | TRBJ1-2 | - | TRBV14 | TGTGCCAGCAGCCAAGTCGGCCAGGGGCCTTCCTATGGCTACACCTTC | CASSQVGQGPSYGYTF
few | TRBJ2-7 | - | TRBV7-2 | TGTGCCAGCGCCGTAGGGGACTCCCTAATCTACGAGCAGTACTTC | CASAVGDSLIYEQYF
- | TRBJ1-4 | TRBD1 | TRBV10-1 | TGCGCCGGACAGGGTAACCCCACCGCAACTAATGAAAAACTGTTTTTT | CAGQGNPTATNEKLFF
- | TRBJ1-1 | - | TRBV4-2 | TGTGCCAGCAGCTTAGGGGGGGAGGGGGTTTACACTGAAGCTTTCTTT | CASSLGGEGVYTEAFF
few | TRBJ2-1 | - | TRBV10-3 | TGTGCCATCAGTGATGGGACTCGGGCATATGAGCAGTTCTTC | CAISDGTRAYEQFF
- | TRBJ2-1 | - | TRBV19 | TGTGCCAGTAGTTCTTATAATGAGCAGTTCTTC | CASSSYNEQFF
few | TRBJ2-1 | - | TRBV9 | TGTGCCAGCAGCGTCAGGGAATCCTCCTACAATGAGCAGTTCTTC | CASSVRESSYNEQFF
- | TRBJ2-3 | - | TRBV6-5 | TGTGCCAGCAGTTACCCAGGAGGGGATACGCAGTATTTT | CASSYPGGDTQYF
- | TRBJ2-2 | TRBD2 | TRBV6-5 | TGTGCCAGCAGCCAAGCGGGGGACACGTCCGGGGAGCTGTTTTTT | CASSQAGDTSGELFF
- | TRBJ2-7 | TRBD2 | TRBV7-9 | TGTGCCAGCAGCGGAAGCCGGACTAGCAGCATTTACGAGCAGTACTTC | CASSGSRTSSIYEQYF
- | TRBJ1-3 | - | TRBV27 | TGTGCCAGCAGTCCTACAGGGTCTTCTGGAAACACCATATATTTT | CASSPTGSSGNTIYF
- | TRBJ2-7 | - | TRBV6-5 | TGTGCCAGCACCGGAGGGGAGCGTTCCTACGAGCAGTACTTC | CASTGGERSYEQYF
- | TRBJ2-7 | TRBD2 | TRBV11-1 | TGTGCCAGCAGCTTAACCACTAGCGGGAGTGCGGACGAGCAGTACTTC | CASSLTTSGSADEQYF